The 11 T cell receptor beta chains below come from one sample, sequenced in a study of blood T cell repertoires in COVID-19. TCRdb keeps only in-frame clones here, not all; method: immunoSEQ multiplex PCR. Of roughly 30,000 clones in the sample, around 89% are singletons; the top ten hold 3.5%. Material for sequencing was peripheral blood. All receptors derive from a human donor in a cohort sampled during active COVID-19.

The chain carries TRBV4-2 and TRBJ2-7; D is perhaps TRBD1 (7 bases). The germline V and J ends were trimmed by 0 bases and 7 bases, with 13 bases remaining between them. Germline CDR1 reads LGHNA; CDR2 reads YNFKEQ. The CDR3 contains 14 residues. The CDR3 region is CASSQDLQGREQYF. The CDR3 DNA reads TGTGCCAGCAGCCAAGATTTACAGGGGAGGGAGCAGTACTTC.

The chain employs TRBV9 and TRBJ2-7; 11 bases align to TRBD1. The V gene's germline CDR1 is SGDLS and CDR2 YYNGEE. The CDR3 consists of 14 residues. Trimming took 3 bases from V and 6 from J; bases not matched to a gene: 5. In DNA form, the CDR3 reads TGTGCCAGCAGCGCAACCGGGACAGGGGGCGAGCAGTACTTC. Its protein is CASSATGTGGEQYF.

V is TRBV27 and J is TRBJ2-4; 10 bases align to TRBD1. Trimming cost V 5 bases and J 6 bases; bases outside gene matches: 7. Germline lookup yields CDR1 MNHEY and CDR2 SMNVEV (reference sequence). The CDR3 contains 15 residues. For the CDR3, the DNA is TGTGCCAGCAGTCGGGACAGGGGCGCTGGAAACATTCAGTACTTC. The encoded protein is CASSRDRGAGNIQYF.

The CDR3 bases are TGTGCCAGCAGCTTATCCCTGGGGGGGAGTGGGGATGAAGCTTTCTTT. Amino acids: CASSLSLGGSGDEAFF. The V and J genes are TRBV7-9 and TRBJ1-1; tentative D call: TRBD1 (5 bases). V was pared by 2 bases and J by 7 bases, with 20 bases between. Germline values: CDR1 SEHNR, CDR2 FQNEAQ (reference sequence). The CDR3 has 16 amino acids. The full variable domain, its missing parts supplied by reference TRBV7-9 and TRBJ1-1, is DTGVSQNPRHKITKRGQNVTFRCDPISEHNRLYWYRQTLGQGPEFLTYFQNEAQLEKSRLLSDRFSAERPKGSFSTLEIQRTEQGDSAMYLCASSLSLGGSGDEAFFGQGTRLTVV.

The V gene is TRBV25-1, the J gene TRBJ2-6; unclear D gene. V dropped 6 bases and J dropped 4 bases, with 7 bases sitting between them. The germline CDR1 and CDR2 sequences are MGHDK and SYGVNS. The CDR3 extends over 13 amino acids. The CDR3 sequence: CASSGSGANVLTF. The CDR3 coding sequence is TGTGCCAGCAGCGGGTCCGGGGCCAACGTCCTGACTTTC.

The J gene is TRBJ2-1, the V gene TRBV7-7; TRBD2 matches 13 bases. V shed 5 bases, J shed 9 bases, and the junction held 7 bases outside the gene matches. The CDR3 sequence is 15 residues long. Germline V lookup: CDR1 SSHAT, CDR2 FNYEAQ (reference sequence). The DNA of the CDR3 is TGTGCCAGCAGCCCGACTAGCGGGGGGATCCTTGAGCAGTTCTTC. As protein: CASSPTSGGILEQFF.

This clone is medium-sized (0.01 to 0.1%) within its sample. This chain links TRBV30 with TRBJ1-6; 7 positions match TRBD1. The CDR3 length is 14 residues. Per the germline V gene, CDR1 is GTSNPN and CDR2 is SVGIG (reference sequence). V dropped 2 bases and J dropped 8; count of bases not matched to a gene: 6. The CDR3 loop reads CAWSLGQPYSPLHF. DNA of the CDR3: TGTGCCTGGAGTTTGGGACAGCCTTATTCACCCCTCCACTTT.

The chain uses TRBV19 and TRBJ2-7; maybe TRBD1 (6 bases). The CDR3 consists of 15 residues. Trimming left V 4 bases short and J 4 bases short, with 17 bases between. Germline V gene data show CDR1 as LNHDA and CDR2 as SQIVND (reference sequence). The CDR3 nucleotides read TGTGCCAGTAGTACCCCGGCAGGGGTGGCATACGAGCAGTACTTC. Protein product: CASSTPAGVAYEQYF. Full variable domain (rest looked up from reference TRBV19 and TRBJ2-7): DGGITQSPKYLFRKEGQNVTLSCEQNLNHDAMYWYRQDPGQGLRLIYYSQIVNDFQKGDIAEGYSVSREKKESFPLTVTSAQKNPTAFYLCASSTPAGVAYEQYFGPGTRLTVT.

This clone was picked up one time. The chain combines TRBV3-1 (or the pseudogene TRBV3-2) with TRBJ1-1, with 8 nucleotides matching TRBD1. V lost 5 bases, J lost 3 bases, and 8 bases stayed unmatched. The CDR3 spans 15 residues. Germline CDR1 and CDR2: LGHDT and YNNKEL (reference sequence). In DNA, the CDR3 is TGTGCCAGCAGCGTCAGGGGGCAGCTGTACACTGAAGCTTTCTTT. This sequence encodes CASSVRGQLYTEAFF.

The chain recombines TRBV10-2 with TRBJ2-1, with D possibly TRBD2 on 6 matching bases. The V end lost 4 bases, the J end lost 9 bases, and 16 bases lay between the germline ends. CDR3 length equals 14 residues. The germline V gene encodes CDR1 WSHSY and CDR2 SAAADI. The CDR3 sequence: CASSGGLMLVEQFF. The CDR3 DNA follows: TGCGCCAGCAGTGGTGGACTAATGTTGGTTGAGCAGTTCTTC.

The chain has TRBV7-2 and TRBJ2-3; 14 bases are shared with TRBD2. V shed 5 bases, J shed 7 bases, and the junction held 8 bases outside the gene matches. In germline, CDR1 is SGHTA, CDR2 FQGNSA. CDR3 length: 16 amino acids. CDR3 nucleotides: TGTGCCAGCAGCGTGACTAGCGGGGGGGCGGGAAATACGCAGTATTTT. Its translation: CASSVTSGGAGNTQYF.